This TCR beta chain was found in a study of T cells in narcolepsy. The study's findings and limits: Reportedly, autoreactive clonotypes were serially detected in patients' blood but not controls'. Comparing one patient's CSF and blood CD4+ clonotypes highlighted HCRT- and TRIB2-specific autoreactive clonotypes.

The table came from immunoSEQ multiplex PCR; TCRdb's copy has only in-frame clones and leaves some out. In the table there are about 32,000 clones, 79% of which are singletons. This clone was seen a handful of times. Its antigen is as yet unknown. Sequenced: CD45RA- memory CD4+ T cells from PBMCs. This TCR came from a human donor with narcolepsy.

As DNA, the CDR3 is TGTGCCAGCAGCCCGGGGGGGGGAACGGATAATTCACCCCTCCACTTT. As protein: CASSPGGGTDNSPLHF. The chain couples TRBV9 to TRBJ1-6; D may be TRBD1 (5 bases). Germline CDR1 is SGDLS and CDR2 is YYNGEE. This CDR3 contains 16 residues. The ends were cut back, 4 bases at V and 5 bases at J, with 16 bases in the middle.